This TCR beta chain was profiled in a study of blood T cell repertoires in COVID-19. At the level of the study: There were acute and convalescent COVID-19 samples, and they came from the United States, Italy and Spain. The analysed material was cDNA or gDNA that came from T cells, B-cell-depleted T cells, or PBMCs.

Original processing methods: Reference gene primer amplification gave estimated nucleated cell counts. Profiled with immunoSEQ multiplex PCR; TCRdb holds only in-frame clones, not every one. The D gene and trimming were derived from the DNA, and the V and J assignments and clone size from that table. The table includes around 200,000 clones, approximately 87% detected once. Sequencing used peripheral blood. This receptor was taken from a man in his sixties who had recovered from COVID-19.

In DNA form, the CDR3 reads TGTGCCAGCACCGTGACAGGGAATCACTACGAGCAGTACTTC. Protein product: CASTVTGNHYEQYF. This sequence joins TRBV2 and TRBJ2-7; TRBD1 agrees at 7 bases. Germline assignment: CDR1 SNHLY and CDR2 FYNNEI. The CDR3 consists of 14 residues. V shed 7 bases and J 3 bases; nucleotides not matched to a gene: 9. The complete variable domain, with remaining parts taken from reference TRBV2 and TRBJ2-7, reads EPEVTQTPSHQVTQMGQEVILRCVPISNHLYFYWYRQILGQKVEFLVSFYNNEISEKSEIFDDQFSVERPDGSNFTLKIRSTKLEDSAMYFCASTVTGNHYEQYFGPGTRLTVT.